This entry is about one T cell receptor (beta chain). Germline assignment: CDR1 DFQATT and CDR2 SNEGSKA (reference sequence). This CDR3 has 15 amino acids. Each UMI, carrying a 6-nucleotide sample barcode, came from template switching. TCRdb re-called the 5' RACE reads; one entry per CDR3 protein, DNA not given. Recorded for this sample: about 160,000 distinct CDR3 sequences. The sample is drawn from a study of monozygotic twins with inflammatory bowel disease. The sample consisted of blood. The receptor was derived from a human donor with ulcerative colitis or Crohn's disease, or a healthy co-twin of an affected twin (not recorded which). The genes are TRBV20-1 and TRBJ1-1; TCRdb names TRBD1, which stays unverified in the absence of DNA. CDR3 in amino acids: CSARDWGTGVTEAFF.